The text below deals with one TCR beta chain. PCR employed 60 Vbeta and 13 Jbeta primers. Repertoires were generated with immunoSEQ multiplex PCR, while TCRdb's copy carries only in-frame clones and drops some. The sample has over 55,000 clones, approximately 63% seen once. This entry comes from a study of cytomegalovirus exposure and HLA in healthy donors. This receptor was obtained from a woman aged 45-65 years in good health and CMV-seropositive. The specimen sequenced was PBMCs.

The DNA for the CDR3 is TGTGCCAGCAGCTTGACTAGCGGGGGGCCTAGCACAGATACGCAGTATTTT. It translates to CASSLTSGGPSTDTQYF. The chain is built from TRBV7-2 and TRBJ2-3; the match to TRBD2 covers 13 bases. Losses at the gene ends were 3 bases for V and 0 bases for J; bases not matched to a gene: 3. The CDR3 contains 17 residues. Germline assignment: CDR1 SGHTA and CDR2 FQGNSA.